Each of the 28 T cell receptor beta chains below was sequenced from the same sample in a study of Graves' ophthalmopathy and Graves' hyperthyroidism. TCR beta CDR3 regions were amplified from RNA transcripts. RT-PCR with HTBI primers came first, then second-round multiplex PCR. TCRdb re-called the multiplex PCR reads through MiXCR, storing one row per CDR3 protein. The sample yields some 170,000 distinct CDR3 sequences, 39% seen once. Material for sequencing was peripheral blood. The receptors stem from a man in his thirties or forties with Graves' ophthalmopathy.

The rearrangement links TRBV7-9 to TRBJ1-2; tentative D call: TRBD1 (6 bases). In germline, CDR1 is SEHNR, CDR2 FQNEAQ (reference sequence). The CDR3 length is 13 residues. V was pared by 5 bases and J by 10 bases, with 17 bases between. The CDR3 bases are TGTGCCAGCAGCAGGGAGGTACAGGGTTCCTACACCTTC. It specifies CASSREVQGSYTF.

This clonotype was observed many times. This chain joins TRBV3-1 and TRBJ2-7; TRBD2 aligns across 9 bases. After removal of 3 bases from V and 12 bases from J, the junction contained 6 bases not matched to a gene. CDR1 and CDR2 (germline): LGHDT, YNNKEL (reference sequence). The CDR3 length is 12 residues. The DNA for the CDR3 is TGTGCCAGCAGCCAGCTAGCGGGGCACCCGTACTTC. This gives the protein CASSQLAGHPYF.

This chain connects TRBV28 to TRBJ2-5; 9 nucleotides agree with TRBD1. Germline CDR1 MDHEN, CDR2 SYDVKM. There are 15 residues in the CDR3. J lost 5 bases, V lost 6 bases, and 10 bases had no gene match. CDR3 nucleotides: TGTGCCAGCAGCTCCGGGACAGGGTACGGGGAGACCCAGTACTTC. It encodes CASSSGTGYGETQYF.

This clonotype was detected many times. The genes are TRBV30 and TRBJ2-7; 12 nucleotides align to TRBD1. With V trimmed by 0 bases and J by 3 bases, 3 bases remained unmatched. The CDR3 totals 15 residues. Germline CDR1 and CDR2: GTSNPN and SVGIG (reference sequence). CDR3 sequence (DNA): TGTGCCTGGAGTGTTCGGGACAGGGGGCACTACGAGCAGTACTTC. Protein: CAWSVRDRGHYEQYF.

This chain joins TRBV7-2 and TRBJ1-3, with D maybe TRBD1 (6 bases). The V end lost 4 bases, the J end lost 0 bases, and 10 bases lay between the germline ends. The CDR3 contains 15 residues. The V gene's germline CDR1 is SGHTA and CDR2 FQGNSA. CDR3 sequence (DNA): TGTGCCAGCAGCTCAGGAGGGGGCTCTGGAAACACCATATATTTT. This sequence encodes CASSSGGGSGNTIYF.

The V call is TRBV19, the J call TRBJ2-5; D might be TRBD1 (6 bases). Germline CDR1 reads LNHDA; CDR2 reads SQIVND (reference sequence). V lost 1 base and J lost 2, with 14 bases in between. The CDR3 extends over 16 amino acids. CDR3: CASSIGTAITQETQYF. The CDR3 DNA follows: TGTGCCAGTAGTATAGGGACAGCGATTACTCAAGAGACCCAGTACTTC.

This clonotype was found once. V gene TRBV6-1 combines with J gene TRBJ2-2, with a weak D call TRBD1 (8 bases). The V gene lost 5 bases and the J gene lost 5 bases, with 15 bases spanning the gap. CDR1 and CDR2 from the germline V gene are MNHNS and SASEGT. The CDR3 contains 15 residues. The CDR3 DNA reads as TGTGCCAGCAGTCCGCACAGGGGGGGGACCGGGGAGCTGTTTTTT. Its translation is CASSPHRGGTGELFF.

This clonotype showed up many times. The chain has TRBV6-5 and TRBJ1-1; D gene ambiguous. The CDR3 runs 15 residues. Trimming took 5 bases from V and 0 from J, leaving 13 bases between them. CDR1 is MNHEY and CDR2 is SVGAGI in the germline V gene. The CDR3, as DNA: TGTGCCAGCAGTACTTTAGGAGGTATGAACACTGAAGCTTTCTTT. Amino acid sequence: CASSTLGGMNTEAFF.

A few counts support this clonotype. The chain employs TRBV28 and TRBJ1-1; possibly TRBD1 for D (5 bases). This CDR3 region has 15 residues. Per germline, CDR1 MDHEN and CDR2 SYDVKM. Trimming stripped 4 bases from V and 5 bases from J, with 17 bases between. The CDR3 nucleotides are TGTGCCAGCAGTTCGGTATCCGGGGCCGGTACTGAAGCTTTCTTT. It encodes CASSSVSGAGTEAFF.

This clonotype has more than one count but fewer than ten. The chain uses TRBV28 and TRBJ2-7; the match to TRBD2 covers 10 bases. The CDR3 loop spans 14 amino acids. Germline V gene lookup returns CDR1 MDHEN and CDR2 SYDVKM. Trimming took 8 bases from V and 0 from J; bases not matched to a gene: 4. The CDR3 sequence is CASGLAGVSYEQYF. CDR3 in DNA: TGTGCCAGCGGTCTAGCGGGAGTCTCCTACGAGCAGTACTTC.

At least ten counts were recorded for this clonotype. The rearrangement joins TRBV28 to TRBJ2-7; D gene uncertain. The CDR3 is 14 amino acids. In germline, CDR1 is MDHEN, CDR2 SYDVKM. The V and J ends lost 3 bases and 1 base respectively, with 10 bases between them. This CDR3 reads CASSFRTFSYEQYF. CDR3 DNA: TGTGCCAGCAGTTTCCGGACCTTTTCCTACGAGCAGTACTTC.

This clonotype was observed at least ten times. The rearrangement joins TRBV6-2 or TRBV6-3 to TRBJ2-7; 7 bases are a match to TRBD1. V was pared by 8 bases and J by 2 bases, with 12 bases of the junction left unmatched. CDR1 and CDR2 (germline): MNHEY, SVGEGT. This CDR3 region has 15 residues. In nucleotides, the CDR3 is TGTGCCAGCTGTAATCACAGGGACAGACCCTACGAGCAGTACTTC. It is translated as CASCNHRDRPYEQYF.

CDR3 in DNA: TGTGCCAGCAGCCAAGGGGGGCGGGACACTGAAGCTTTCTTT. This encodes CASSQGGRDTEAFF. The chain employs TRBV28 and TRBJ1-1; tentative D call: TRBD1 (6 bases). Trimming took 6 bases from V and 3 from J, leaving 14 bases between them. The CDR3 loop spans 14 amino acids. Germline V CDR1 and CDR2: MDHEN, SYDVKM.

This clonotype has a handful of counts. This chain joins TRBV28 and TRBJ2-7; TRBD1 is a possible D gene (5 bases). Germline assignment: CDR1 MDHEN and CDR2 SYDVKM. CDR3 length equals 16 residues. Trimming removed 6 bases at V and 1 base at J, with 19 bases between. The chain's CDR3 is CASSLGTRGFSYEQYF. The CDR3 nucleotides are TGTGCCAGCAGCTTAGGTACAAGGGGTTTTTCCTACGAGCAGTACTTC.

Regarding this clonotype: Germline and junction disagree at one end, which may indicate a read error. This sequence joins TRBV12-3 or TRBV12-4 and TRBJ2-2; the D gene is possibly TRBD1 (5 bases). The CDR3 is made up of 14 amino acids. The CDR3 bases are TGTGCCAACAGTTTGGTCAGGGTTACCGGGGAGCTGTTTTTT. It is translated as CANSLVRVTGELFF.

The chain combines TRBV6-1 with TRBJ1-5, with 10 bases fitting TRBD1. Trimming at V came to 0 bases and at J to 7 bases, leaving 6 bases not matched to a gene. CDR1 is MNHNS and CDR2 is SASEGT in the germline V gene. CDR3 size: 16 residues. DNA for the CDR3: TGTGCCAGCAGTGAAGCTGGGCCGACAGGGGGCCAGCCCCAGCATTTT. Translated: CASSEAGPTGGQPQHF.

The gene calls are TRBV5-1 and TRBJ2-2; tentatively, D is TRBD2 (6 bases). V lost 5 bases to trimming and J lost 0 bases, with 17 bases between them. The CDR3 spans 17 residues. The germline V gene encodes CDR1 SGHRS and CDR2 YFSETQ. CDR3 in amino acids: CASRLRGGESNTGELFF. The CDR3 coding sequence is TGCGCCAGCAGATTACGAGGCGGGGAATCGAACACCGGGGAGCTGTTTTTT.

The sample holds many counts of this clonotype. The gene calls are TRBV27 and TRBJ1-6, with D possibly matching TRBD1 (5 bases). This CDR3 has 14 amino acids. V was pared by 3 bases and J by 11 bases, with 14 bases between. Germline assignment: CDR1 MNHEY and CDR2 SMNVEV (reference sequence). As DNA, the CDR3 is TGTGCCAGCAGTTTTAGGGGCTCAGGGCCACCCCTCCACTTT. It encodes CASSFRGSGPPLHF.

The chain combines TRBV12-3 or TRBV12-4 with TRBJ2-6; tentative D call: TRBD1 (6 bases). Deletions cut 2 bases from V and 4 bases from J, with 9 bases between. The length of the CDR3 is 15 residues. CDR3 bases: TGTGCCAGCAGTTTATGGACAGTCGGGGCCAACGTCCTGACTTTC. Its translation is CASSLWTVGANVLTF.

The genes are TRBV10-3 and TRBJ1-1; perhaps TRBD1 as D (5 bases). The CDR3 covers 14 residues. With 5 bases removed from V and 4 bases from J, the gap between germline ends came to 14 bases. CDR1 is ENHRY, CDR2 SYGVKD, per germline. As DNA, the CDR3 is TGTGCCATCAGTCAAAGGGGCGGCGGCACTGAAGCTTTCTTT. Translated, it gives CAISQRGGGTEAFF.

This chain joins TRBV28 and TRBJ1-5; possible D gene TRBD1, 5 bases. Trimming took 6 bases from V and 3 from J, leaving 15 bases between them. The CDR3 has 15 residues. The germline gives CDR1 MDHEN, CDR2 SYDVKM. The CDR3 sequence: CASSTQGQYNQPQHF. CDR3 coding DNA: TGTGCCAGCAGCACTCAGGGTCAGTACAATCAGCCCCAGCATTTT. Complete variable domain (other parts from reference TRBV28 and TRBJ1-5): DVKVTQSSRYLVKRTGEKVFLECVQDMDHENMFWYRQDPGLGLRLIYFSYDVKMKEKGDIPEGYSVSREKKERFSLILESASTNQTSMYLCASSTQGQYNQPQHFGDGTRLSIL.

The chain uses TRBV6-1 and TRBJ2-2; D perhaps matches TRBD2 (6 bases). CDR3 length: 16 residues. CDR1 is MNHNS and CDR2 is SASEGT in the germline V gene. With 6 bases removed from V and 0 bases from J, the gap between germline ends came to 14 bases. The CDR3 reads CASSQISGPNTGELFF. The CDR3 DNA sequence: TGTGCCAGCAGCCAAATTAGCGGTCCGAACACCGGGGAGCTGTTTTTT.

The chain employs TRBV12-3 or TRBV12-4 and TRBJ2-7; the D is unclear. CDR3 size: 17 residues. V was clipped by 1 base and J by 6 bases, with 22 bases between them. Written as DNA, the CDR3 is TGTGCCAGCAGTTTAGTCTTTTTGGCGGTAAGGTCCGGCGAGCAGTACTTC. It encodes CASSLVFLAVRSGEQYF.

This clonotype has at least ten counts. The chain is built from TRBV5-1 and TRBJ1-1; D possibly corresponds to TRBD1 (6 bases). CDR3 length equals 16 residues. CDR1 and CDR2 (germline): SGHRS, YFSETQ. The V end lost 3 bases, the J end lost 7 bases, and 22 bases lay between the germline ends. The CDR3 DNA is TGCGCCAGCAGCTCATTTCCGGGACCCCAAGGGGGTGAAGCTTTCTTT. Residues: CASSSFPGPQGGEAFF.

This clonotype appeared many times. The CDR3 loop is CASSPSPGTGIHNSPLHF. The CDR3 DNA follows: TGTGCCAGCAGCCCCAGTCCCGGGACAGGGATCCATAATTCACCCCTCCACTTT. The chain is built from TRBV13 and TRBJ1-6; 9 bases agree with TRBD1. Germline V CDR1 and CDR2: PRHDT, FYEKMQ (reference sequence). Trimming cost V 5 bases and J 5 bases; bases outside gene matches: 13. This CDR3 is 18 amino acids long.

This clonotype was detected ten times or more. This rearrangement joins TRBV7-2 to TRBJ2-7, with 10 bases identical to TRBD1. V was clipped by 1 base and J by 3 bases; unmatched bases: 3. CDR1 and CDR2 (germline): SGHTA, FQGNSA. This CDR3 is 15 amino acids long. The CDR3 region has the DNA TGTGCCAGCAGCTTAGGGGGACAGGGGTTCTACGAGCAGTACTTC. It codes for CASSLGGQGFYEQYF. Looking up the rest from reference TRBV7-2 and TRBJ2-7 gives the full variable domain: GAGVSQSPSNKVTEKGKDVELRCDPISGHTALYWYRQSLGQGLEFLIYFQGNSAPDKSGLPSDRFSAERTGGSVSTLTIQRTQQEDSAVYLCASSLGGQGFYEQYFGPGTRLTVT.

This clonotype was found many times. This rearrangement joins TRBV19 to TRBJ2-7; 10 nucleotides align to TRBD2. The germline gives CDR1 LNHDA, CDR2 SQIVND (reference sequence). After removal of 10 bases from V and 5 bases from J, the junction contained 8 bases not matched to a gene. This CDR3 comprises 13 residues. CDR3 loop: CATRAGGPHEQYF. The DNA for the CDR3 is TGTGCCACGCGAGCGGGAGGGCCCCACGAGCAGTACTTC.

The gene calls are TRBV6-1 and TRBJ1-2; D is unclear. Germline V lookup: CDR1 MNHNS, CDR2 SASEGT. V lost 1 base and J 8 bases, leaving 8 bases between the germline ends. The CDR3 is made up of 12 amino acids. CDR3 loop: CASSEVWAGYTF. The CDR3 DNA reads TGTGCCAGCAGTGAAGTCTGGGCAGGCTACACCTTC.